This TCR beta chain was captured by sequencing in a study of siplizumab effects on memory and regulatory T cells. Study outcomes and limitations: The alloreactive clones that mapped to unstimulated subsets made up only a minor fraction. Suppression by proliferating Tregs derived from siplizumab cultures was not verified.

As for this clone: Its cognate antigen is unknown.

This CDR3 comprises 15 residues. Germline V gene sequence: CDR1 LNHDA, CDR2 SQIVND (reference sequence). Trimming cost V 1 base and J 2 bases, with 10 bases left between them. The method was immunoSEQ multiplex PCR; TCRdb's version includes in-frame clones alone and lacks a portion of them. Seen here are some 100,000 clones, 94% observed once, and the top ten hold roughly 0.6%. Material for sequencing was Tregs sorted from blood. The V call is TRBV19, the J call TRBJ2-3, with D possibly TRBD2 on 5 matching bases. This clonotype was sampled from a human donor in good health. CDR3 nucleotides: TGTGCCAGTAGTATAGCGGGAACAGCCACAGATACGCAGTATTTT. Translating it yields CASSIAGTATDTQYF.